This TCR beta chain was sequenced for a study of human T cells and chemical hapten exposure. TCRdb processed the RACE reads anew with MiXCR; each CDR3 protein has one entry. This table has 38,000 or so distinct CDR3 sequences, 8% to 10% appearing once. The sample's time point: patch test 3, about 24 weeks after DPC sensitization. Treatment of the sample: therapeutic diphenylcyclopropenone sensitization with weekly scalp DPC. The study extracted total RNA from unfractionated whole blood. Trimming removed 0 bases at V and 8 bases at J, with 5 bases between. Germline CDR1 is SEHNR and CDR2 is FQNEAQ (reference sequence). This CDR3 has 12 amino acids. In its sample, this clonotype was seen many times.

This TCR was recovered from a middle-aged man with alopecia areata. Some clones in this sample may be carry-over from other donors' samples. V is TRBV7-9 and J is TRBJ2-1, with D unresolved. Source: whole blood, taken in connection with sensitization to the hapten diphenylcyclopropenone (DPC). The CDR3 DNA reads TGTGCCAGCAGCTTAGCGCACCATGAGCAGTTCTTC. Residues: CASSLAHHEQFF.